This T cell receptor (beta chain) appears in the sequencing data of a study of response to subunit inactivated influenza vaccine. This clonotype was seen a few times. This CDR3 region has 15 residues. The V gene end was trimmed by 6 bases and the J gene end by 8 bases; junction bases not matched to a gene: 10. CDR1 and CDR2 from the germline V gene are SGHTA and FQGNSA. A single record per CDR3 protein comes from TCRdb applying MiXCR to the RT-PCR reads. Among around 650,000 distinct CDR3 sequences, about a sixth were seen once, and the ten largest hold more than 9%. This chain links TRBV7-2 with TRBJ2-2; 9 nucleotides line up with TRBD2. The clonotype comes from a man in his fifties who received an inactivated influenza vaccine. The sequenced sample was PBMCs from blood, obtained 11 to 12 days after vaccination. CDR3 bases: TGTGCCAGCAGTCGAATGGCGGGAGGGAAGGGGGAGCTGTTTTTT. This translates into CASSRMAGGKGELFF.